These 2 T cell receptor beta chains share one sample of origin, sequenced in a study of cytomegalovirus exposure and HLA in healthy donors. The study ran its PCR with 60 Vbeta and 13 Jbeta primers. Assay used: immunoSEQ multiplex PCR; TCRdb lists only in-frame clones, some missing. The data show approximately 110,000 clones, about 80% seen once. The material sequenced was PBMCs. These receptor sequences come from a female donor in good health and CMV-seropositive.

The gene calls are TRBV29-1 and TRBJ1-5; D unclear. This CDR3 is built from 13 residues. Trimming removed 6 bases at V and 2 bases at J, with 11 bases between. Germline lookup yields CDR1 SQVTM and CDR2 ANQGSEA. CDR3 loop: CSVIGEGNQPQHF. Written as DNA, the CDR3 is TGCAGCGTAATAGGCGAGGGCAATCAGCCCCAGCATTTT.

The chain links TRBV30 to TRBJ2-2, with 7 bases identical to TRBD1. Trimming at V came to 6 bases and at J to 0 bases, leaving 4 bases not matched to a gene. CDR1 and CDR2 (germline): GTSNPN, SVGIG (reference sequence). The CDR3 totals 14 residues. CDR3: CACRTGSNTGELFF. The CDR3 DNA sequence: TGTGCCTGCCGGACAGGTTCGAACACCGGGGAGCTGTTTTTT.